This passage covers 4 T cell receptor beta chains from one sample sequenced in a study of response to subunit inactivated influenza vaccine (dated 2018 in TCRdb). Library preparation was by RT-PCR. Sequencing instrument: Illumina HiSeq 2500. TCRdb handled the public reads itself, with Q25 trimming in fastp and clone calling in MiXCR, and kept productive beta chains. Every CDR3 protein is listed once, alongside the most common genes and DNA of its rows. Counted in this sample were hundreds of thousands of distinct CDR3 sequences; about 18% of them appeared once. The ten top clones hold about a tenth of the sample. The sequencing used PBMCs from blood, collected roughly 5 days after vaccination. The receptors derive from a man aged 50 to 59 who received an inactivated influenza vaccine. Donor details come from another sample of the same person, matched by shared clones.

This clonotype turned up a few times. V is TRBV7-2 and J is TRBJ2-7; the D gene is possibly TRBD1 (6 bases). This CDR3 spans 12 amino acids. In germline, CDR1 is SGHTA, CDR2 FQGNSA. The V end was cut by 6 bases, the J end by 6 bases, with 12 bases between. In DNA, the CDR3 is TGTGCCAGCAGACAGGGTGTAGGCGAGCAGTACTTC. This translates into CASRQGVGEQYF.

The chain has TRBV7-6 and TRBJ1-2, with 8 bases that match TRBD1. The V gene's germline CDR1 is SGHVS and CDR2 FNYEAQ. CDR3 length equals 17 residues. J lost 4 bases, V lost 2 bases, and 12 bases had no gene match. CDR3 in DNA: TGTGCCAGCAGCTTATACCCCAGGGGGCTCGACCCCTATGGCTACACCTTC. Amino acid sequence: CASSLYPRGLDPYGYTF.

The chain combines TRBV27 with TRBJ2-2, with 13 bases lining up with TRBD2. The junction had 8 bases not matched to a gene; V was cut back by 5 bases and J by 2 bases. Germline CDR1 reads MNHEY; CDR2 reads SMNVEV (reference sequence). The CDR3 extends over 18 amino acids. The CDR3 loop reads CASSTRLAGGSNTGELFF. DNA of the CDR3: TGTGCCAGCAGTACCCGACTAGCGGGGGGCTCAAACACCGGGGAGCTGTTTTTT.

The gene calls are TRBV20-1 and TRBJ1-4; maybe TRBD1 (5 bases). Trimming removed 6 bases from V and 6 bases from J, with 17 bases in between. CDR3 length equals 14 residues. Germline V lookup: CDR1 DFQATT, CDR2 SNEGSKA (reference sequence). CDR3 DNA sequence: TGCAGTGCCCCACAACAGTGGGGGGATGAAAAACTGTTTTTT. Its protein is CSAPQQWGDEKLFF.